Included here is one T cell receptor (beta chain) sequence, with context. Its specificity is unknown. The isolated RNA, all of it, was reverse transcribed, so expressed TCRB transcripts were what got sequenced. The table came from immunoSEQ multiplex PCR; TCRdb's copy has only in-frame clones and leaves some out. The sample yields about 53,000 clones, approximately 60% seen once. This sample was included in a study of beta chain features in type 1 diabetes. Points from the study as a whole: Shorter TCRB CDR3s, moderately but significantly so, marked every one of the four CD4+ subsets in Type 1 diabetes patients. Insertions were fewer and deletions more numerous at VDJ junctions in type 1 diabetes patients. Overrepresentation of cells with high TCR expression could result from cDNA sequencing.

The CDR3 has 17 residues. CDR1 and CDR2 (germline): MGHDK, SYGVNS. Trimming cost V 6 bases and J 0 bases; bases outside gene matches: 10. Sorting that relied on CD45RO/CCR7/CD25/CD127/CD95/CD27 yielded CD4+ naive, central memory, regulatory and stem cell-like memory cells. This TCR was recovered from a woman aged 25-40 years with type 1 diabetes. Sequencing used stem cell memory CD4+ T cells from blood. This chain joins TRBV25-1 and TRBJ1-2; the match to TRBD1 covers 10 bases. CDR3 amino acids: CASSSGQGYDTNYGYTF. CDR3 bases: TGTGCCAGCAGCTCGGGACAGGGGTATGATACTAACTATGGCTACACCTTC.